The next 26 T cell receptor beta chains were all read from a single sample in a study of cytomegalovirus exposure and HLA in healthy donors. This PCR relied on a set of 60 Vbeta primers and 13 Jbeta primers. Produced via immunoSEQ multiplex PCR; TCRdb's table is partial and in-frame only. The profile shows fewer than 250,000 clones, over 70% of them singletons. Sequenced material: PBMCs. The receptors were sampled from a woman under 30 in good health and CMV-seronegative.

The rearrangement uses TRBV10-1 and TRBJ1-1; 8 nucleotides agree with TRBD1. The CDR3 sequence is 16 residues long. The trim removed 2 bases at V and 11 bases at J, leaving 16 bases unmatched. Germline assignment: CDR1 WNHNN and CDR2 SYGVQD (reference sequence). Written as DNA, the CDR3 is TGCGCCAGCAGTGAGCAACGACAGGGGCCGCTGACCTCGGCTTTCTTT. This translates into CASSEQRQGPLTSAFF.

This chain connects TRBV7-9 to TRBJ2-5, with a weak D call TRBD1 (5 bases). Germline CDR1 is SEHNR and CDR2 is FQNEAQ (reference sequence). This CDR3 has 14 amino acids. V was clipped by 6 bases and J by 6 bases, with 17 bases between them. This CDR3 is CASSRARVVQTQYF. The CDR3 nucleotides read TGTGCCAGCAGTCGTGCCAGGGTGGTGCAGACCCAGTACTTC.

The genes are TRBV7-2 and TRBJ1-2, with D maybe TRBD1 (6 bases). The CDR3 runs to 16 residues. The germline gives CDR1 SGHTA, CDR2 FQGNSA. Trimming shortened V by 2 bases and J by 0 bases, and 13 bases separated the two germline ends. In DNA, the CDR3 is TGTGCCAGCAGCTTAACTGCAGGGGTGTCTAACTATGGCTACACCTTC. Encoded protein: CASSLTAGVSNYGYTF.

The chain joins TRBV9 to TRBJ2-7; 11 bases are shared with TRBD2. V lost 2 bases to trimming and J lost 5 bases; unmatched junction nucleotides: 6. Germline values: CDR1 SGDLS, CDR2 YYNGEE. This CDR3 has 15 amino acids. The CDR3 coding sequence is TGTGCCAGCAGCGTTAGCGGGGGGGTTCACAACGAGCAGTACTTC. Its translation is CASSVSGGVHNEQYF.

The CDR3 DNA follows: TGTGCCAGCAGCAACACCGGGACTAGCGGGAGGAGAGGGTTCTTC. Residues: CASSNTGTSGRRGFF. The gene calls are TRBV11-2 and TRBJ2-1; 15 bases are shared with TRBD2. Germline trimming cut 5 bases from V and 15 bases from J; bases unmatched to any gene: 11. The CDR3 contains 15 residues. Germline loops: CDR1 SGHAT, CDR2 FQNNGV.

The V call is TRBV7-2, the J call TRBJ1-2; 9 bases fit TRBD1. This CDR3 comprises 17 residues. The J segment lost 5 bases and the V segment lost 2 bases, leaving 12 bases of the junction unmatched. The germline V gene has CDR1 SGHTA and CDR2 FQGNSA. CDR3 DNA: TGTGCCAGCAGCTTAACCTCCGCACCGGACAGGGGTTATGGCTACACCTTC. Translating it yields CASSLTSAPDRGYGYTF.

A note on this clone: Other DNA sequences in this sample translate to the same CDR3. The gene calls are TRBV28 and TRBJ2-7, with unresolved D. The germline V gene has CDR1 MDHEN and CDR2 SYDVKM. The length of the CDR3 is 12 residues. The V end lost 2 bases, the J end lost 7 bases, and 9 bases lay between the germline ends. CDR3 protein: CASSLGLREQYF. The CDR3 DNA reads TGTGCCAGCAGTTTAGGTTTACGGGAGCAGTACTTC. The variable domain in full, completed from reference TRBV28 and TRBJ2-7, reads DVKVTQSSRYLVKRTGEKVFLECVQDMDHENMFWYRQDPGLGLRLIYFSYDVKMKEKGDIPEGYSVSREKKERFSLILESASTNQTSMYLCASSLGLREQYFGPGTRLTVT.

The V and J genes are TRBV2 and TRBJ2-7, with 13 bases that match TRBD2. V dropped 0 bases and J dropped 7; count of bases not matched to a gene: 6. The CDR3 covers 16 residues. Germline lookup yields CDR1 SNHLY and CDR2 FYNNEI. In DNA, the CDR3 is TGTGCCAGCAGTGAAGCGAAGGGACTAGCGGGGCAGGAGCAGTACTTC. Protein sequence: CASSEAKGLAGQEQYF. Full variable domain (remainder filled in from reference TRBV2 and TRBJ2-7): EPEVTQTPSHQVTQMGQEVILRCVPISNHLYFYWYRQILGQKVEFLVSFYNNEISEKSEIFDDQFSVERPDGSNFTLKIRSTKLEDSAMYFCASSEAKGLAGQEQYFGPGTRLTVT.

The J gene is TRBJ1-2, the V gene TRBV25-1; 7 nucleotides line up with TRBD1. The CDR3 sequence is 16 residues long. Germline CDR1 MGHDK, CDR2 SYGVNS. The trim removed 4 bases at V and 2 bases at J, leaving 10 bases unmatched. The CDR3 is CASSGHTGTVNYGYTF. DNA of the CDR3: TGTGCCAGCAGTGGGCACACAGGGACAGTCAACTATGGCTACACCTTC.

The chain has TRBV28 and TRBJ2-3, with a possible D match to TRBD2 (7 bases). Germline V gene lookup returns CDR1 MDHEN and CDR2 SYDVKM. The CDR3 has 14 amino acids. V lost 7 bases to trimming and J lost 4 bases, with 15 bases between them. The CDR3 region is CASTEGGTPDTQYF. The CDR3 DNA sequence: TGTGCCAGCACTGAGGGGGGGACGCCAGATACGCAGTATTTT.

This chain connects TRBV5-1 to TRBJ2-1; tentatively, D is TRBD2 (5 bases). The length of the CDR3 is 14 residues. Deletions cut 1 base from V and 8 bases from J, with 13 bases between. Germline assignment: CDR1 SGHRS and CDR2 YFSETQ. CDR3 residues: CASSLSAVEDEQFF. The CDR3 nucleotides read TGCGCCAGCAGCTTGTCAGCGGTGGAGGATGAGCAGTTCTTC.

The chain's CDR3 is CASRTPGNLNTEAFF. The CDR3 DNA reads TGCGCCAGCAGAACCCCAGGGAACCTGAACACTGAAGCTTTCTTT. The J gene is TRBJ1-1, the V gene TRBV10-2; D may be TRBD1 (5 bases). CDR1 is WSHSY and CDR2 is SAAADI in the germline V gene. CDR3 length: 15 residues. The V end lost 6 bases, the J end lost 0 bases, and 14 bases lay between the germline ends.

This clone was detected a few times. V and J are TRBV19 and TRBJ1-5; TRBD1 agrees at 7 bases. Germline CDR1 LNHDA, CDR2 SQIVND (reference sequence). Unmatched junction bases numbered 6, after V lost 3 bases and J lost 4 bases. The CDR3 covers 15 residues. CDR3 nucleotide sequence: TGTGCCAGTAGTATCACCGGACAGGTTAATCAGCCCCAGCATTTT. Its translation: CASSITGQVNQPQHF.

The chain links TRBV9 to TRBJ1-6; D gene ambiguous. The CDR3 sequence is 15 residues long. The germline gives CDR1 SGDLS, CDR2 YYNGEE. Trimming took 3 bases from V and 1 from J, leaving 8 bases between them. Here the CDR3 DNA reads TGTGCCAGCAGCGCCGGTCGATCCTATAATTCACCCCTCCACTTT. It yields the protein CASSAGRSYNSPLHF.

The rearrangement links TRBV5-1 to TRBJ1-2, with D maybe TRBD1 (5 bases). This CDR3 is 15 amino acids long. From germline, CDR1 is SGHRS and CDR2 YFSETQ. V lost 4 bases and J 1 base, leaving 14 bases between the germline ends. The CDR3 is CASSPTGVLNYGYTF. The CDR3 DNA follows: TGCGCCAGCAGCCCTACAGGAGTTCTTAACTATGGCTACACCTTC.

V usage is TRBV5-4 and J usage is TRBJ2-3, with 8 bases lining up with TRBD2. The germline gives CDR1 SGHNT, CDR2 YYREEE (reference sequence). CDR3 length: 15 residues. V shed 3 bases, J shed 4 bases, and the junction held 7 bases outside the gene matches. Here the CDR3 reads CASSWFGGASDTQYF. Written as DNA, the CDR3 is TGTGCCAGCAGCTGGTTCGGGGGGGCGTCAGATACGCAGTATTTT.

This clone was seen a few times. The rearrangement joins TRBV28 to TRBJ1-5; weak D call: TRBD1 (6 bases). The length of the CDR3 is 13 residues. V lost 8 bases and J lost 5, with 13 bases in between. Germline V gives CDR1 MDHEN, CDR2 SYDVKM. CDR3 sequence: CASRGGGYQPQHF. In DNA form, the CDR3 reads TGTGCCAGCCGGGGTGGGGGCTATCAGCCCCAGCATTTT.

This sequence joins TRBV4-1 and TRBJ2-1; 7 positions match TRBD2. The V and J ends lost 3 bases and 0 bases, in that order; junction bases with no gene match: 5. Germline values: CDR1 MGHRA, CDR2 YSYEKL. The CDR3 is 16 amino acids. CDR3: CASSQELANSYNEQFF. The CDR3, as DNA: TGCGCCAGCAGCCAGGAACTAGCGAACTCCTACAATGAGCAGTTCTTC.

V is TRBV18 and J is TRBJ1-1; unclear D gene. Germline V gene lookup returns CDR1 KGHSH and CDR2 LQKENI. The V gene lost 3 bases and the J gene lost 6 bases, with 11 bases spanning the gap. The CDR3 sequence is 13 residues long. CDR3 sequence: CASSPDMRAEAFF. For the CDR3, the DNA is TGTGCCAGCTCACCGGATATGAGGGCTGAAGCTTTCTTT.

The genes are TRBV25-1 and TRBJ2-7; TRBD2 might be the D (5 bases). The CDR3 extends over 14 amino acids. The V gene lost 3 bases and the J gene lost 4 bases, with 13 bases spanning the gap. Looked up from germline, CDR1 is MGHDK and CDR2 is SYGVNS. The CDR3: CASSEGPGSYEQYF. DNA of the CDR3: TGTGCCAGCAGTGAGGGTCCGGGGTCTTACGAGCAGTACTTC.

This rearrangement joins TRBV20-1 to TRBJ1-1; 10 bases map to TRBD1. This CDR3 comprises 11 residues. V lost 6 bases, J lost 10 bases, and 5 bases stayed unmatched. Germline loops: CDR1 DFQATT, CDR2 SNEGSKA (reference sequence). The CDR3 is CSALGTGAAFF. Written as DNA, the CDR3 is TGCAGTGCACTAGGGACAGGGGCAGCTTTCTTT.

This clone was seen more than once but under ten times. J is TRBJ2-1 and V is TRBV7-2; 12 nucleotides line up with TRBD2. From germline, CDR1 is SGHTA and CDR2 FQGNSA. This CDR3 has 15 amino acids. After removal of 5 bases from V and 3 bases from J, the junction contained 2 bases not matched to a gene. The CDR3 here is CASSRTSGVYNEQFF. In DNA form, the CDR3 reads TGTGCCAGCAGCAGGACTAGCGGGGTCTACAATGAGCAGTTCTTC.

To note about this clone: This sample also contains other DNA sequences that code for the same CDR3. V gene TRBV28 combines with J gene TRBJ2-1, with 14 bases lining up with TRBD2. The germline CDR1 and CDR2 sequences are MDHEN and SYDVKM. The CDR3 spans 16 residues. The J segment lost 8 bases and the V segment lost 4 bases, leaving 7 bases of the junction unmatched. CDR3 coding DNA: TGTGCCAGCAGTTCGCAGACTAGCGGGGGGGCCGATGAGCAGTTCTTC. Translated: CASSSQTSGGADEQFF.

The chain links TRBV6-1 to TRBJ1-5; D is ambiguous. Trimming stripped 7 bases from V and 6 bases from J, with 13 bases between. Germline values: CDR1 MNHNS, CDR2 SASEGT. The length of the CDR3 is 13 residues. CDR3 sequence: CASTPRGAQPQHF. CDR3 coding DNA: TGTGCCAGCACCCCCCGTGGAGCTCAGCCCCAGCATTTT.

The gene calls are TRBV5-1 and TRBJ2-3; 7 bases agree with TRBD2. V was clipped by 3 bases and J by 3 bases; unmatched bases: 7. Germline V gene data show CDR1 as SGHRS and CDR2 as YFSETQ. This CDR3 is built from 15 residues. Here the CDR3 reads CASSSSSGDTDTQYF. DNA of the CDR3: TGCGCCAGCAGCTCATCGAGCGGGGATACAGATACGCAGTATTTT.

The V and J genes are TRBV5-6 and TRBJ2-4, with 8 nucleotides matching TRBD2. Germline CDR1 and CDR2: SGHDT and YYEEEE. Germline trimming cut 1 base from V and 1 base from J; bases unmatched to any gene: 1. The CDR3 has 15 amino acids. CDR3 region: CASSLSSGAKNIQYF. Here the CDR3 DNA reads TGTGCCAGCAGCTTGTCTAGCGGGGCCAAAAACATTCAGTACTTC.